This paragraph covers one TCR beta chain sequence. Its antigen is still unknown. The data were obtained in a study of shared clonotypes between healthy human individuals. Study-level points and caveats: Unshared clonotypes carried lower generation probabilities than those common to all four donors.

This CDR3 region has 17 residues. In germline, CDR1 is MNHEY, CDR2 SMNVEV (reference sequence). The ends lost 9 bases at V and 5 bases at J; junction bases unmatched: 19. TCRdb keeps only in-frame clones here, not all; method: immunoSEQ multiplex PCR. This sample has about 79,000 clones, with about 61% found just once. This chain uses TRBV27 with TRBJ2-1; 7 positions match TRBD2. The TCR was taken from a man aged 25-45 years in good health. The sequenced sample was memory CD8+ T cells sorted from blood. The subset: CD45RO+ cells pooled with CCR7-negative TemRA cells. CDR3 amino acids: CASKQTMAGAANNEQFF. For the CDR3, the DNA is TGTGCCAGTAAACAGACGATGGCGGGAGCGGCCAACAATGAGCAGTTCTTC.